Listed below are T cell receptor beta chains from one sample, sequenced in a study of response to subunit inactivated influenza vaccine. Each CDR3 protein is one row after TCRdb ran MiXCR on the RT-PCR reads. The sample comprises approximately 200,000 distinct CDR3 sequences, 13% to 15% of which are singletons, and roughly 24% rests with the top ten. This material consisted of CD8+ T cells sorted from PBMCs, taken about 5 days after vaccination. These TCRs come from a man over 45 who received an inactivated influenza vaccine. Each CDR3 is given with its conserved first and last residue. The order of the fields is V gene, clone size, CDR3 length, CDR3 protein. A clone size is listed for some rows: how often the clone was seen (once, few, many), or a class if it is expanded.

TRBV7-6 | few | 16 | CASSYRTGGRTGELFF
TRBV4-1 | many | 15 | CASSQGQGAGSPLHF
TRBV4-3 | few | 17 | CASSHAGQGAFIAPLHF
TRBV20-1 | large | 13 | CSASGQGARKLFF
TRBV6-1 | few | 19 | CASSQKGTGERVSSYEQYF
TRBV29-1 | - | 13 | CSVEEGTNYEQYF
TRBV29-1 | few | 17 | CSVVQTPDGQSSYEQYF
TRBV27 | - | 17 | CASKSFPGLGGQETQYF
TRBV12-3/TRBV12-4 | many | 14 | CASGPSQSPDTQYF
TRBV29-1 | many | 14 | CSAKLGEGYYGYTF
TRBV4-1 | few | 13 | CASSDDSNQPQHF
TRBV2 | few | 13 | CASGRLYTDTQYF
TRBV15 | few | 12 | CATQRGNSPLHF
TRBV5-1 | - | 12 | CASSLAGREQYF
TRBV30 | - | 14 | CAWTGTSGVNEQFF
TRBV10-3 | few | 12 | CAILDTGYEQYF
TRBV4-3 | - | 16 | CASSQAAVSSYNEQFF
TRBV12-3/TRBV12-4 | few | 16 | CASSLVTSGGQETQYF
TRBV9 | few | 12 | CASSVSNQPQHF
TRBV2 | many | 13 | CASRAGTQEKLFF
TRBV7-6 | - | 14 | CASTPGGRNTEAFF
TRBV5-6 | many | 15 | CASSLVSGKDNEQFF
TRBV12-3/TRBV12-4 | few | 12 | CASSGQTYEQYF
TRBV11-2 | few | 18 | CASSLHSWGEDYNSPLHF
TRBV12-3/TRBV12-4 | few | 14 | CASSWGLARDTQYF
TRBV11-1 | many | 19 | CASSETGTSGQSLYNEQFF
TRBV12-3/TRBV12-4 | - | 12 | CASSFGGNEQYF
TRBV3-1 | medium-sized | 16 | CASSHLLAGGVDEQFF
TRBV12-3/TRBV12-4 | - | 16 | CASPSAVGQASDTQYF
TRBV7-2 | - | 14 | CASKGGLYSYEQYF
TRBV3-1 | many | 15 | CASSPSGISTDTQYF
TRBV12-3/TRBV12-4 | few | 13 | CAGSTANTGELFF